These T cell receptor beta chains were read from a single sample in a study of CD8+ T cells in alopecia areata. The method was immunoSEQ multiplex PCR; TCRdb's version includes in-frame clones alone and lacks a portion of them. Of some 200,000 clones in the sample, approximately 53% were seen once. Sample: CD8+ T cells sorted from blood. The receptors derive from a human donor in good health. Both conserved end residues are part of each CDR3. The D gene is left open where the match is weak. Some rows have no size entry. The others give once, few or many, or a class for an expanded clone.

abundance: NA
v_gene: TRBV5-6
j_gene: TRBJ1-1
d_gene: TRBD1
CDR3aa: CASSRGTGSNTEAFF
CDR3nt: TGTGCCAGCAGCCGCGGGACAGGTAGCAACACTGAAGCTTTCTTT

abundance: NA
v_gene: TRBV7-9
j_gene: TRBJ1-5
d_gene: NA
CDR3aa: CASSSTDGSNQPQHF
CDR3nt: TGTGCCAGCAGCTCGACTGACGGTAGCAATCAGCCCCAGCATTTT

abundance: NA
v_gene: TRBV10-2
j_gene: TRBJ1-5
d_gene: NA
CDR3aa: CASSDWGNQPQHF
CDR3nt: TGCGCCAGCAGTGATTGGGGAAATCAGCCCCAGCATTTT

abundance: NA
v_gene: TRBV5-6
j_gene: TRBJ2-7
d_gene: NA
CDR3aa: CASSLDVYEQYF
CDR3nt: TGTGCCAGCAGCTTGGACGTTTACGAGCAGTACTTC

abundance: NA
v_gene: TRBV29-1
j_gene: TRBJ2-7
d_gene: NA
CDR3aa: CSVEETASYEQYF
CDR3nt: TGCAGCGTTGAAGAGACAGCCTCCTACGAGCAGTACTTC

abundance: few
v_gene: TRBV25-1
j_gene: TRBJ2-5
d_gene: TRBD2
CDR3aa: CASSEFGLAGQETQYF
CDR3nt: TGTGCCAGCAGTGAATTCGGACTAGCGGGACAAGAGACCCAGTACTTC

abundance: once
v_gene: TRBV7-6
j_gene: TRBJ2-5
d_gene: TRBD2
CDR3aa: CAGTLLAGVETQYF
CDR3nt: TGTGCCGGGACCCTGCTAGCGGGGGTAGAGACCCAGTACTTC

abundance: NA
v_gene: TRBV11-3
j_gene: TRBJ1-5
d_gene: NA
CDR3aa: CASSSNPGSNQPQHF
CDR3nt: TGTGCCAGCAGCTCCAACCCGGGGAGCAATCAGCCCCAGCATTTT

abundance: once
v_gene: TRBV30
j_gene: TRBJ1-1
d_gene: NA
CDR3aa: CNAQGSNAEAFF
CDR3nt: TGTAACGCGCAGGGATCGAATGCTGAAGCTTTCTTT

abundance: NA
v_gene: TRBV5-1
j_gene: TRBJ2-3
d_gene: NA
CDR3aa: CASSLNTDTQYF
CDR3nt: TGCGCCAGCAGCTTGAATACAGATACGCAGTATTTT

abundance: few
v_gene: TRBV5-1
j_gene: TRBJ2-6
d_gene: NA
CDR3aa: CASSLGVTSLSGANVLTF
CDR3nt: TGCGCCAGCAGCTTGGGAGTCACGTCCCTCTCTGGGGCCAACGTCCTGACTTTC

abundance: few
v_gene: TRBV10-2
j_gene: TRBJ2-7
d_gene: NA
CDR3aa: CASSVDTAREQYF
CDR3nt: TGCGCCAGCAGTGTGGACACGGCTAGGGAGCAGTACTTC

abundance: once
v_gene: TRBV9
j_gene: TRBJ1-6
d_gene: TRBD1
CDR3aa: CASSERGFGTGVSPLHF
CDR3nt: TGTGCCAGCAGCGAGAGGGGATTCGGGACAGGGGTTTCACCCCTCCACTTT

abundance: NA
v_gene: TRBV29-1
j_gene: TRBJ1-1
d_gene: NA
CDR3aa: CSVAANTEAFF
CDR3nt: TGCAGCGTTGCAGCTAACACTGAAGCTTTCTTT

abundance: NA
v_gene: TRBV5-4
j_gene: TRBJ1-2
d_gene: TRBD1
CDR3aa: CAGRDRGAIGYTF
CDR3nt: TGTGCCGGGAGGGACAGGGGGGCGATTGGCTACACCTTC